A single sample gave rise to the 2 T cell receptor beta chains below, sequenced in a study of T-cell reconstitution after alpha-beta-depleted transplantation in children. As it was prepared, the TCRbeta library received unique molecular identifiers. Each CDR3 protein gets one entry after TCRdb re-called the PCR reads with MiXCR. The table lists roughly 500,000 distinct CDR3 sequences, more than 9% of them singletons. Material: PBMCs, obtained before TCRalphabeta/CD19-depleted stem cell transplant. Source of these receptors: a child aged 2 to 15 with inherited bone marrow failure, due to receive a stem cell transplant.

This clonotype showed up just a few times. Here the CDR3 reads CSARDGISEQFF. In DNA, the CDR3 is TGCAGTGCTAGAGATGGGATTTCAGAGCAGTTCTTC. V and J are TRBV20-1 and TRBJ2-1; D not resolved. The V gene's germline CDR1 is DFQATT and CDR2 SNEGSKA (reference sequence). CDR3 length: 12 amino acids. V lost 0 bases, J lost 10 bases, and 10 bases lay in between.

This clonotype came up a few times. The rearrangement links TRBV20-1 to TRBJ2-1; 8 bases map to TRBD2. The germline V gene has CDR1 DFQATT and CDR2 SNEGSKA (reference sequence). The V gene end was trimmed by 5 bases and the J gene end by 9 bases; junction bases not matched to a gene: 9. The CDR3 contains 13 residues. The CDR3 is CSAYSAGAVEQFF. Here the CDR3 DNA reads TGCAGTGCTTACTCAGCGGGAGCGGTTGAGCAGTTCTTC.